This T cell receptor beta chain was observed in a study of blood T cell repertoires in COVID-19. Study context: Donors in the United States, Italy and Spain gave samples during acute or convalescent COVID-19.

Germline loops: CDR1 MNHEY, CDR2 SVGAGI. This CDR3 comprises 14 residues. The junction had 3 bases not matched to a gene; V was cut back by 2 bases and J by 2 bases. Per the study methods: Amplification of reference gene primers provided the estimated nucleated cell counts. The method was immunoSEQ multiplex PCR; TCRdb's version includes in-frame clones alone and lacks a portion of them. D and trimming come from the DNA, and the V and J calls and clone size come from that table. The sample consists of more than 200,000 clones, approximately 81% of them appearing once. The TCR comes from a man aged 55 to 69 with acute or convalescent COVID-19. Material: peripheral blood. This sequence joins TRBV6-5 and TRBJ2-7; 7 bases are shared with TRBD1. The CDR3 DNA is TGTGCCAGCAGTTACGGGGACAGCCCCTACGAGCAGTACTTC. Residues: CASSYGDSPYEQYF.